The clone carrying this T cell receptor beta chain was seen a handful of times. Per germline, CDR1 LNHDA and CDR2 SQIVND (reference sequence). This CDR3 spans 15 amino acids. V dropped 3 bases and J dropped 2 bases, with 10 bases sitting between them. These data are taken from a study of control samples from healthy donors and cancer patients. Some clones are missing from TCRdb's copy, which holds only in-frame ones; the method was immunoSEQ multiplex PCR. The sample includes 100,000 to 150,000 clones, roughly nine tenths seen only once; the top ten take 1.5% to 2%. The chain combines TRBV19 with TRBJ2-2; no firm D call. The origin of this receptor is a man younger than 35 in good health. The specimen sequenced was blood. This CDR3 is CASSMGGLNTGELFF. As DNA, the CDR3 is TGTGCCAGTAGTATGGGTGGCCTCAACACCGGGGAGCTGTTTTTT. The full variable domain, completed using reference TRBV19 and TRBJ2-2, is DGGITQSPKYLFRKEGQNVTLSCEQNLNHDAMYWYRQDPGQGLRLIYYSQIVNDFQKGDIAEGYSVSREKKESFPLTVTSAQKNPTAFYLCASSMGGLNTGELFFGEGSRLTVL.